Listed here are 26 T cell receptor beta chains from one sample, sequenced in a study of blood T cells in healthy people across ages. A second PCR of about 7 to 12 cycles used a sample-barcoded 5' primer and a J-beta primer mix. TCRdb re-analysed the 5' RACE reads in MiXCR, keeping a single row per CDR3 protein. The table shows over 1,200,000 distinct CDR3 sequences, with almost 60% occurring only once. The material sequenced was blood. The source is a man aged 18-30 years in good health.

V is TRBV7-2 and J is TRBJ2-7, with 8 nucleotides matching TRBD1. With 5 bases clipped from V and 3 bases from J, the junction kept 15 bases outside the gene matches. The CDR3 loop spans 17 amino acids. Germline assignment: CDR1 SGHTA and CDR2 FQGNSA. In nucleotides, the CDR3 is TGTGCCAGCAGCCCAACCGGAGGGTCAGGGGGCTTCTACGAGCAGTACTTC. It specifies CASSPTGGSGGFYEQYF.

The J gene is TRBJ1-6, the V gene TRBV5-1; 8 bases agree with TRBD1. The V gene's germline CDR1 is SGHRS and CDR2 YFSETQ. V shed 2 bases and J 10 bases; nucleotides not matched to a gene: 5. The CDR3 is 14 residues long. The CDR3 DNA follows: TGCGCCAGCAGCTTCGGGGACAGGTACTCACCCCTCCACTTT. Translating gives CASSFGDRYSPLHF.

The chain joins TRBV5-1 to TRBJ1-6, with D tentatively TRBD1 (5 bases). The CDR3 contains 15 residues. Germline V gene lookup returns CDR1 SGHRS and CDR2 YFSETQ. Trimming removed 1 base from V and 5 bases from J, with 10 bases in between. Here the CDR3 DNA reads TGCGCCAGCAGCTTGTCAGGGAGGGATAATTCACCCCTCCACTTT. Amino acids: CASSLSGRDNSPLHF.

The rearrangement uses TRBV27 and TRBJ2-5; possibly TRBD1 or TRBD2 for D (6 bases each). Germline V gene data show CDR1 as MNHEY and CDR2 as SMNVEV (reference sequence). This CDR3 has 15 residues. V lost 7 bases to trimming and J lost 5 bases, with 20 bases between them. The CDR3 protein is CASIPAWGAWETQYF. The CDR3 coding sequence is TGTGCCAGCATCCCAGCGTGGGGGGCGTGGGAGACCCAGTACTTC.

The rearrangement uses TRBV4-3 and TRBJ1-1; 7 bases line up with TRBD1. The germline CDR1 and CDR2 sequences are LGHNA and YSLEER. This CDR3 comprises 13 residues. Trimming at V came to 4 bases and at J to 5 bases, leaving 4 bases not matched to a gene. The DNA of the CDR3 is TGCGCCAGCAGCCGCCGACAGGGAACTGAAGCTTTCTTT. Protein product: CASSRRQGTEAFF.

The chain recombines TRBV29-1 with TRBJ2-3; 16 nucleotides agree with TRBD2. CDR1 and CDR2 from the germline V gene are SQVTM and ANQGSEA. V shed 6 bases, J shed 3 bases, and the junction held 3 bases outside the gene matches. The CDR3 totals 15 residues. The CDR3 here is CSVGLAGGRTDTQYF. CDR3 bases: TGCAGCGTGGGACTAGCGGGAGGGCGTACAGATACGCAGTATTTT.

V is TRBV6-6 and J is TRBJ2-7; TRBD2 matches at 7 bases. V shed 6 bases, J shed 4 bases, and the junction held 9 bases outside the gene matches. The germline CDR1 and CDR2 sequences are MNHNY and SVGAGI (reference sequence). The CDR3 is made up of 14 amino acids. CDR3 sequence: CASSSNGGRYEQYF. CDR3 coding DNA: TGTGCCAGCAGCTCCAATGGCGGGAGATACGAGCAGTACTTC.

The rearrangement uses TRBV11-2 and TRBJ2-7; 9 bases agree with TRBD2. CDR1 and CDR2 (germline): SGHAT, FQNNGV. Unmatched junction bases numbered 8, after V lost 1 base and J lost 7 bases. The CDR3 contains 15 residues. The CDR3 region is CASSLGGGRGNEQYF. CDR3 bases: TGTGCCAGCAGCTTAGGTGGCGGGAGGGGGAATGAGCAGTACTTC. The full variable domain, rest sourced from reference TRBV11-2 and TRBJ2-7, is EAGVAQSPRYKIIEKRQSVAFWCNPISGHATLYWYQQILGQGPKLLIQFQNNGVVDDSQLPKDRFSAERLKGVDSTLKIQPAKLEDSAVYLCASSLGGGRGNEQYFGPGTRLTVT.

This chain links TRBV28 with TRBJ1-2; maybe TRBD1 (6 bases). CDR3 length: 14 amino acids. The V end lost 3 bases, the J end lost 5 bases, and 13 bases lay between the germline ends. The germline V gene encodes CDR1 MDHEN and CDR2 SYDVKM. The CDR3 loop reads CASSLVQGRYGYTF. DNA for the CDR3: TGTGCCAGCAGTTTGGTGCAGGGGAGATATGGCTACACCTTC.

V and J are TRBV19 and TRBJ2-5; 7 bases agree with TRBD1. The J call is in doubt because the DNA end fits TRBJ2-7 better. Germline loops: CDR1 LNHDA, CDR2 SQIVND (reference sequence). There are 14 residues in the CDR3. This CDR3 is CASSISGQLYEQYF. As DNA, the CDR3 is TGTGCCAGTAGTATTTCGGGACAGCTCTACGAGCAGTACTTC.

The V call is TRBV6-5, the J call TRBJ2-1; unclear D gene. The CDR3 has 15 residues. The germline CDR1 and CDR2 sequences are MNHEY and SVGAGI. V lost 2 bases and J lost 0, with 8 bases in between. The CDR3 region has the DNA TGTGCCAGCAGTTACGGGTTGGGCTCCTACAATGAGCAGTTCTTC. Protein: CASSYGLGSYNEQFF.

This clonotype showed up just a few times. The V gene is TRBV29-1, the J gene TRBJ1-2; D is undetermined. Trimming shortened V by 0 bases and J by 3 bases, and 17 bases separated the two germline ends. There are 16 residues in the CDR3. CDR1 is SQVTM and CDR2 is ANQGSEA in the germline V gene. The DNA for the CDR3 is TGCAGCGTTGAAGATCCCCCCCCGCCAGATTACTATGGCTACACCTTC. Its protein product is CSVEDPPPPDYYGYTF.

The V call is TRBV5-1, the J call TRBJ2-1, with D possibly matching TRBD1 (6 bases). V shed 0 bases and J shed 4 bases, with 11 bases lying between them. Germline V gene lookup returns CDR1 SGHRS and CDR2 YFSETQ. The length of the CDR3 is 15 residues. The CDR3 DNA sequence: TGCGCCAGCAGCTTGGTTACAGGACAGTACAATGAGCAGTTCTTC. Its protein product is CASSLVTGQYNEQFF.

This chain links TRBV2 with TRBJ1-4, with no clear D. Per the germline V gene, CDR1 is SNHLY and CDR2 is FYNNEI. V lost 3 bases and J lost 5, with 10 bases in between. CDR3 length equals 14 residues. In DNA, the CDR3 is TGTGCCAGCAGTGACGGGCCCTTAAATGAAAAACTGTTTTTT. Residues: CASSDGPLNEKLFF. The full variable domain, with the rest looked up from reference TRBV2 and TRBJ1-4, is EPEVTQTPSHQVTQMGQEVILRCVPISNHLYFYWYRQILGQKVEFLVSFYNNEISEKSEIFDDQFSVERPDGSNFTLKIRSTKLEDSAMYFCASSDGPLNEKLFFGSGTQLSVL.

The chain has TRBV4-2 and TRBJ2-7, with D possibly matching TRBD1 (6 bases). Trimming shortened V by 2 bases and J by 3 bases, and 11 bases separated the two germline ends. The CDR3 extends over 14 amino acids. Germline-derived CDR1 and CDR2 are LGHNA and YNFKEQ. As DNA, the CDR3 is TGTGCCAGCAGCCAAAACCGACAGGTCTACGAGCAGTACTTC. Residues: CASSQNRQVYEQYF.

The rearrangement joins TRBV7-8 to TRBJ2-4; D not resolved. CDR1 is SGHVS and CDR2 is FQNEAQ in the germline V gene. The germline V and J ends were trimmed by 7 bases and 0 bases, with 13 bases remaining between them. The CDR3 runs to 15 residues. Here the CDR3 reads CASTLPPLAKNIQYF. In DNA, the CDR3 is TGTGCCAGCACCCTTCCCCCGCTAGCCAAAAACATTCAGTACTTC. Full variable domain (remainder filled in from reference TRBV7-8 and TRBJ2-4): GAGVSQSPRYKVAKRGQDVALRCDPISGHVSLFWYQQALGQGPEFLTYFQNEAQLDKSGLPSDRFFAERPEGSVSTLKIQRTQQEDSAVYLCASTLPPLAKNIQYFGAGTRLSVL.

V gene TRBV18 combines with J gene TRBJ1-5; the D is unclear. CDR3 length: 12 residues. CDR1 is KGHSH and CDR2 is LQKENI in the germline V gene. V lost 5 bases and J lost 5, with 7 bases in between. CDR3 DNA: TGTGCCAGCTCAGGTCACGATCAGCCCCAGCATTTT. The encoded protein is CASSGHDQPQHF.

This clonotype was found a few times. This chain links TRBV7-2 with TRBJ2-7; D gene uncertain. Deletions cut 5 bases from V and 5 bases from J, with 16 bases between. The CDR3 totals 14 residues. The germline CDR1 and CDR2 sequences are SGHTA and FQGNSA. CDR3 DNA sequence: TGTGCCAGCAGCCCTATCATGATGGACCACGAGCAGTACTTC. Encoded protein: CASSPIMMDHEQYF.

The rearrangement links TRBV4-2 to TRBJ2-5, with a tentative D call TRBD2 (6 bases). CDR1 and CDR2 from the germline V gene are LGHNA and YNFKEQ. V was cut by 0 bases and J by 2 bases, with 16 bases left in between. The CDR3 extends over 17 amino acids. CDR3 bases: TGTGCCAGCAGCCAAGAATCTTGGGCAGGGAGGCAAGAGACCCAGTACTTC. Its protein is CASSQESWAGRQETQYF.

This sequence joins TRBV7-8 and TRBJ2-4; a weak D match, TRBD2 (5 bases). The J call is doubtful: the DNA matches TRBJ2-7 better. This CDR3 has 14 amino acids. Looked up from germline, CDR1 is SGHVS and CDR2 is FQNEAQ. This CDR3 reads CASSPRGDAGEQYF. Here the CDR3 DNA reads TGTGCCAGCAGCCCAAGAGGAGACGCGGGCGAGCAGTACTTC.

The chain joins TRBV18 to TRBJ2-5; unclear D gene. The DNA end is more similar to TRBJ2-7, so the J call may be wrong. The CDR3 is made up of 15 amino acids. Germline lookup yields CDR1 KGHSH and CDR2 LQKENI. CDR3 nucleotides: TGTGCCAGCTCACGAAGTAGAAGATCTGACTACGAGCAGTACTTC. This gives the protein CASSRSRRSDYEQYF.

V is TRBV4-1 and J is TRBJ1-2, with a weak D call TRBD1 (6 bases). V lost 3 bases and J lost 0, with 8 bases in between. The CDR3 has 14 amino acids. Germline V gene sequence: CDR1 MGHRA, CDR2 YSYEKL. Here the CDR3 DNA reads TGCGCCAGCAGCCACCGGACAGCTAACTATGGCTACACCTTC. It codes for CASSHRTANYGYTF.

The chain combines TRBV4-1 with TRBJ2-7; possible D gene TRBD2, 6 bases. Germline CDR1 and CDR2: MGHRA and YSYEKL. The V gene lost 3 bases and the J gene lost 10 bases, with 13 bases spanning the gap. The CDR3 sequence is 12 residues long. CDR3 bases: TGCGCCAGCAGCCATTTACGGGAGCCCCAGTACTTC. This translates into CASSHLREPQYF.

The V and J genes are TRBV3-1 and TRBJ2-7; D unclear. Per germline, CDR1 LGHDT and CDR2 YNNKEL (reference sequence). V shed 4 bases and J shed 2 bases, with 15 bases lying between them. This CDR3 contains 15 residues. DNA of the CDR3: TGTGCCAGCAGCCTTGGACCCCTGGGAACCTACGAGCAGTACTTC. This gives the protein CASSLGPLGTYEQYF.

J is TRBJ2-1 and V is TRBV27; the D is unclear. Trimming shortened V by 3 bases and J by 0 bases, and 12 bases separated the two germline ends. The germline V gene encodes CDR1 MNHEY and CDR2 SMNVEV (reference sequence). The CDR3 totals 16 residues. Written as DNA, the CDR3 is TGTGCCAGCAGTTTGTCTCCGGCTAGCTCCTACAATGAGCAGTTCTTC. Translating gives CASSLSPASSYNEQFF.

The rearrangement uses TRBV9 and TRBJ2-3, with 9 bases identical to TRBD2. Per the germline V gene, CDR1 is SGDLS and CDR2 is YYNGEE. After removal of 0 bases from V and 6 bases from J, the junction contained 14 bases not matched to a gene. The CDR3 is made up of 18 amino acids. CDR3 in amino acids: CASSVEGRGLAGPDTQYF. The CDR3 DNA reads TGTGCCAGCAGCGTAGAAGGGAGGGGGCTAGCGGGACCGGATACGCAGTATTTT.